This passage covers 23 T cell receptor beta chains from one sample sequenced in a study of brain metastases from non-small cell lung cancer. TCRdb's table, derived via immunoSEQ multiplex PCR, lists solely in-frame clones and lacks some. The sample yields about 1,800 clones, under 90% seen once. The specimen sequenced was primary lung tumor tissue. These receptor sequences come from a donor over 35 with non-small cell lung cancer.

The table lists this clone with a few counts. The chain links TRBV6-1 to TRBJ1-6; D may be TRBD1 (5 bases). The CDR3 sequence is 16 residues long. Germline V gives CDR1 MNHNS, CDR2 SASEGT. Trimming took 2 bases from V and 7 from J, leaving 15 bases between them. CDR3 nucleotides: TGTGCCAGCAGTGAATGGCAGGGCGCGGGGAATTCACCCCTCCACTTT. Its translation: CASSEWQGAGNSPLHF.

With regard to this clone: Other DNA sequences from this sample encode an identical CDR3 as well. The V call is TRBV3-1 (or the pseudogene TRBV3-2), the J call TRBJ2-5, with 10 nucleotides matching TRBD1. V lost 4 bases and J lost 0; bases outside the gene matches: 2. The germline CDR1 and CDR2 sequences are LGHDT and YNNKEL (reference sequence). The CDR3 is 15 residues long. Written as DNA, the CDR3 is TGTGCCAGCAGCCGCGGGACAGGGGACCAAGAGACCCAGTACTTC. Protein sequence: CASSRGTGDQETQYF.

This chain connects TRBV29-1 to TRBJ1-2; D might be TRBD1 (5 bases). The CDR3 sequence is 14 residues long. V lost 5 bases and J lost 3, with 16 bases in between. Germline CDR1 SQVTM, CDR2 ANQGSEA. CDR3 loop: CSVSGGGTYYGYTF. As DNA, the CDR3 is TGCAGCGTTTCCGGCGGGGGGACCTACTATGGCTACACCTTC. Variable domain in full (rest from reference TRBV29-1 and TRBJ1-2): SAVISQKPSRDICQRGTSLTIQCQVDSQVTMMFWYRQQPGQSLTLIATANQGSEATYESGFVIDKFPISRPNLTFSTLTVSNMSPEDSSIYLCSVSGGGTYYGYTFGSGTRLTVV.

This chain uses TRBV6-2 or TRBV6-3 with TRBJ2-1; 11 bases align to TRBD2. Germline CDR1 and CDR2: MNHEY and SVGEGT. The CDR3 contains 15 residues. V lost 2 bases and J lost 6; bases outside the gene matches: 3. The CDR3 reads CASSYRLAGLNEQFF. The CDR3 DNA sequence: TGTGCCAGCAGTTACCGACTAGCGGGGCTCAATGAGCAGTTCTTC.

This chain joins TRBV4-3 and TRBJ2-1; D possibly corresponds to TRBD1 (6 bases). V lost 0 bases to trimming and J lost 8 bases, with 20 bases between them. The CDR3 is 17 residues long. Germline assignment: CDR1 LGHNA and CDR2 YSLEER. The CDR3 DNA follows: TGCGCCAGCAGCCAAGATTGGTCGGCAGGGGCTAGGGATGAGCAGTTCTTC. Protein product: CASSQDWSAGARDEQFF.

The chain links TRBV9 to TRBJ1-6; unclear D gene. V lost 0 bases and J lost 5, with 6 bases in between. Looked up from germline, CDR1 is SGDLS and CDR2 is YYNGEE. The CDR3 is 14 residues long. CDR3 region: CASSVDPNNSPLHF. CDR3 DNA: TGTGCCAGCAGCGTAGACCCGAATAATTCACCCCTCCACTTT.

The J gene is TRBJ1-5, the V gene TRBV12-3 or TRBV12-4; TRBD1 might be the D (5 bases). Trimming removed 11 bases at V and 3 bases at J, with 8 bases between. This CDR3 region has 11 residues. The CDR3, as DNA: TGTGCCTCAGGGTACAATCAGCCCCAGCATTTT. It translates to CASGYNQPQHF.

The gene calls are TRBV2 and TRBJ2-3; 8 bases line up with TRBD1. Germline V CDR1 and CDR2: SNHLY, FYNNEI. The CDR3 runs to 14 residues. V shed 11 bases and J 2 bases; nucleotides not matched to a gene: 9. CDR3 sequence: CAATGAGPTDTQYF. The CDR3 DNA is TGTGCCGCGACAGGGGCCGGGCCCACAGATACGCAGTATTTT.

This chain's CDR3 is CASSQGFGLLGELFF. The CDR3 DNA follows: TGTGCCAGTAGCCAGGGGTTCGGGTTACTCGGGGAGCTGTTTTTT. The rearrangement joins TRBV19 to TRBJ2-2; TRBD1 is a possible D gene (6 bases). The germline V gene encodes CDR1 LNHDA and CDR2 SQIVND (reference sequence). V was shortened by 6 bases and J by 7 bases, with 18 bases between the two germline ends. CDR3 length equals 15 residues.

Only one count was recorded for this clone. This sequence joins TRBV4-2 and TRBJ2-3; D perhaps matches TRBD2 (7 bases). This CDR3 has 18 amino acids. Germline CDR1 and CDR2: LGHNA and YNFKEQ. Trimming pared 5 bases from V and 1 base from J, leaving 22 bases between. The CDR3 DNA sequence: TGTGCCAGCAGCTCCCAGCCTAGGGGGGGCCGCGGCACAGATACGCAGTATTTT. Amino acid sequence: CASSSQPRGGRGTDTQYF.

Of note for this clone: The junction differs from germline at one of its ends, possibly a read error. The J gene is TRBJ2-7, the V gene TRBV7-9; 10 bases align to TRBD1. The CDR3 covers 15 residues. Germline lookup yields CDR1 SEHNR and CDR2 FQNEAQ (reference sequence). CDR3 DNA: TGTGCCAACAGCAGCGACAGGGGGCGAGCCTACGAGCAGTACTTC. Its protein product is CANSSDRGRAYEQYF.

The V and J genes are TRBV27 and TRBJ2-7; a weak D match, TRBD1 (5 bases). The germline V and J ends were trimmed by 4 bases and 7 bases, with 14 bases remaining between them. The V gene's germline CDR1 is MNHEY and CDR2 SMNVEV (reference sequence). This CDR3 has 13 residues. DNA of the CDR3: TGTGCCAGCAGTTATGGGGCCACTGGGGAGCAGTACTTC. It yields the protein CASSYGATGEQYF.

Worth noting for this clone: The junction shows a germline mismatch at one end, possibly a read error. This specimen includes other DNA sequences encoding the same CDR3. The V call is TRBV6-2 or TRBV6-3, the J call TRBJ1-1; D uncertain. The V gene's germline CDR1 is MNHEY and CDR2 SVGEGT. CDR3 size: 14 residues. CDR3: CASSYGKMNTEAFF. The DNA of the CDR3 is TGTGCCAGCAGTTACGGGAAGATGAATACTGAAGCTTTCTTT.

This sequence joins TRBV6-2 or TRBV6-3 and TRBJ2-5, with 10 bases identical to TRBD1. Germline CDR1 reads MNHEY; CDR2 reads SVGEGT. This CDR3 region has 15 residues. V shed 5 bases, J shed 4 bases, and the junction held 7 bases outside the gene matches. The CDR3 sequence: CASSPPDRGGETQYF. CDR3 sequence (DNA): TGTGCCAGCAGTCCCCCGGACAGGGGGGGAGAGACCCAGTACTTC.

This chain uses TRBV5-8 with TRBJ1-2; D might be TRBD1 (5 bases). The germline CDR1 and CDR2 sequences are SGHTS and YDEGEE. The V end lost 0 bases, the J end lost 7 bases, and 7 bases lay between the germline ends. CDR3 size: 12 residues. This CDR3 reads CASSLEGLGYTF. In nucleotides, the CDR3 is TGTGCCAGCAGCTTGGAGGGGCTTGGCTACACCTTC.

This chain uses TRBV6-5 with TRBJ2-7, with D perhaps matching TRBD1 or TRBD2 (5 bases each). The germline V gene encodes CDR1 MNHEY and CDR2 SVGAGI. Trimming shortened V by 7 bases and J by 2 bases, and 12 bases separated the two germline ends. The CDR3 contains 13 residues. The CDR3 region has the DNA TGTGCCAGCACCACCGGGGCAGCCTACGAGCAGTACTTC. Translation: CASTTGAAYEQYF.

The chain combines TRBV19 with TRBJ1-2; D is possibly TRBD1 (6 bases). V lost 1 base and J 8 bases, leaving 14 bases between the germline ends. This CDR3 has 14 amino acids. From germline, CDR1 is LNHDA and CDR2 SQIVND (reference sequence). The CDR3 nucleotides read TGTGCCAGTAGTATAGGGCAGGGGACTGGCGGCTACACCTTC. Encoded protein: CASSIGQGTGGYTF.

The rearrangement links TRBV29-1 to TRBJ1-1; TRBD1 agrees at 7 bases. J was trimmed by 5 bases and V by 6 bases; bases with no gene match: 12. CDR3 length: 14 amino acids. CDR1 is SQVTM and CDR2 is ANQGSEA in the germline V gene. The CDR3 DNA reads TGCAGCGTGGACAACAGGGGTTTAGGAACTGAAGCTTTCTTT. Residues: CSVDNRGLGTEAFF.

A remark on this clone: A read error may produce the germline difference seen at one junction end. J is TRBJ2-3 and V is TRBV9, with D possibly being TRBD2 (6 bases). Germline V CDR1 and CDR2: SGDLS, YYNGEE. CDR3 length: 16 residues. The CDR3 nucleotides read TGTGCCAGCAGCGTAGGGGCGGGGTGGTTCACAGATACGCAGTGTTTT. This codes for CASSVGAGWFTDTQCF.

The chain combines TRBV14 with TRBJ2-1, with 8 nucleotides matching TRBD1. The ends lost 0 bases at V and 6 bases at J; junction bases unmatched: 7. The CDR3 totals 16 residues. CDR1 SGHDN and CDR2 FVKESK come from the germline V gene. The CDR3 spells CASSQDVQGGRNEQFF. The CDR3 coding sequence is TGTGCCAGCAGCCAAGACGTACAGGGGGGTCGCAATGAGCAGTTCTTC.

This clone has only a few counts. DNA for the CDR3: TGTGCCACCAGGACGTCACCTAACAATGAGCAGTTCTTC. Translated, it gives CATRTSPNNEQFF. The V and J genes are TRBV15 and TRBJ2-1; D uncertain. Germline CDR1 and CDR2: LNHNV and YYDKDF (reference sequence). This CDR3 contains 13 residues. V was pared by 6 bases and J by 5 bases, with 11 bases between.

The chain links TRBV12-3 or TRBV12-4 to TRBJ1-5, with D hard to call. The CDR3 spans 13 residues. Trimming left V 3 bases short and J 0 bases short, with 3 bases between. For the CDR3, the DNA is TGTGCCAGCAGTTTCACTAGCAATCAGCCCCAGCATTTT. Its protein product is CASSFTSNQPQHF.

The V call is TRBV27, the J call TRBJ1-2, with 8 bases aligning to TRBD1. Germline-derived CDR1 and CDR2 are MNHEY and SMNVEV (reference sequence). Losses at the gene ends were 4 bases for V and 5 bases for J; bases not matched to a gene: 6. The CDR3 length is 14 residues. This chain's CDR3 is CASSSQGAFYGYTF. The DNA for the CDR3 is TGTGCCAGCAGTTCCCAGGGGGCCTTTTATGGCTACACCTTC.